This T cell receptor (beta chain) was documented in a study of OX40 agonist ivuxolimab in advanced cancers. Study summary: Clinicians treated patients with ivuxolimab, an agonistic anti-OX40 (CD134) antibody. The dose-escalation group included hepatocellular carcinoma, melanoma, renal cell carcinoma and head and neck cancer.

The data were produced by immunoSEQ multiplex PCR, yet TCRdb's version contains in-frame clones alone and is incomplete. Among tens of thousands of clones, about 78% were seen once, and the ten largest hold roughly 5.4%. Germline CDR1 reads SGHAT; CDR2 reads FQNNGV. CDR3 length equals 13 residues. V was shortened by 1 base and J by 4 bases, with 7 bases between the two germline ends. A history of autoimmune disease or systemic immunosuppression excluded patients. The chain is built from TRBV11-2 and TRBJ1-2; D ambiguous. This clonotype was obtained from an adult with an advanced solid tumor such as melanoma, head and neck, liver or kidney cancer. This specimen was CD4+ or CD8+ T cells sorted from blood, taken in a trial of the OX40 agonist ivuxolimab. The CDR3 reads CASSLGQLYGYTF. CDR3 bases: TGTGCCAGCAGCTTAGGGCAGCTCTATGGCTACACCTTC.